This T cell receptor beta chain emerged from a study of T-cell reconstitution after alpha-beta-depleted transplantation in children. Study conclusions and caveats: After transplant, at about two months, alpha-beta T cells were reportedly derived from several hundred expanded graft clones. At one year after transplant, newly produced T cells mostly accounted for T-cell counts and diversity.

Unique molecular identifiers featured in how the TCRbeta library was prepared. MiXCR, run by TCRdb on the PCR reads, gives a single entry per CDR3 protein. The sample includes 500,000 to 750,000 distinct CDR3 sequences, 10% to 15% of them seen just once. Germline assignment: CDR1 MDHEN and CDR2 SYDVKM. V was pared by 2 bases and J by 5 bases, with 12 bases between. The CDR3 totals 14 residues. The table lists this clonotype with many counts. Antigen unknown. The material was PBMCs, mostly from graft donor cells, obtained 360 days after TCRalphabeta/CD19-depleted stem cell transplant. The chain joins TRBV28 to TRBJ2-5; D is uncertain. This TCR came from a male patient younger than 18 who had a stem cell transplant for acute myeloid leukemia, so the T cells may come from the graft donor. The CDR3 DNA reads as TGTGCCAGCAGTTTAACTTTTGCGTCGGAGACCCAGTACTTC. It codes for CASSLTFASETQYF.